The clone carrying this T cell receptor beta chain was seen more than once but under ten times. Its antigen is as yet unknown. This may stem from a read error, because a much larger clone lies one nucleotide away. The sample is drawn from a study of CD8+CD57+ T cells in acquired aplastic anemia. For the study at large: Each DNA sample taken from sorted CD4+ and CD8+ cells came to 3 to 4 ug on average. Findings and limits, study-wide: A set of twenty-nine CD8+ CDR3 sequences was shared between patients and controls, and these sequences appeared highly expressed in patients. Controls and patients did not differ significantly in CD8+ Simpson's diversity.

The CDR3 contains 18 residues. CDR1 and CDR2 (germline): DFQATT, SNEGSKA (reference sequence). With 6 bases clipped from V and 5 bases from J, the junction kept 22 bases outside the gene matches. In patients chosen for sequencing, flow cytometry had shown CD8+CD57+ cell expansion. Every patient was diagnosed with severe acquired aplastic anemia. Genomic DNA constituted the template upon which TCR beta VDJ and CDR3 profiling was performed. TCRdb re-called the reads with MiXCR, one entry per CDR3 protein. This sample has about 160,000 distinct CDR3 sequences, with around 50% found just once. The sample taken for sequencing was sorted CD4+, CD8+, or CD8+CD57+ T cells (not recorded which) from PBMCs. The chain joins TRBV20-1 to TRBJ2-7; 10 bases align to TRBD2. The TCR comes from a human donor with aplastic anemia. CDR3 sequence reads: CSAPRGLAGAVISHEQYF. CDR3 nucleotides: TGCAGTGCCCCCCGGGGGCTAGCGGGAGCTGTCATTTCCCACGAGCAGTACTTC.